This T cell receptor beta chain was documented in a study of cytomegalovirus exposure and HLA in healthy donors (dated by TCRdb to about 2017). About the investigation overall: According to a later analysis, the 120 or so validation repertoires were produced on the same platform as the 666 repertoires of the first cohort. The aim of the study was to test whether cataloging public T cell receptors could identify signatures of past pathogen exposure. The study combined high-throughput TCR immunosequencing, statistical association of individual TCRs with disease status, and machine learning to predict cytomegalovirus infection status. In addition to the first cohort of 666 subjects, a separate validation cohort of 130 or so different subjects was used. General findings and caveats noted by the study authors: A total of fewer than 200 TCR beta chains were listed by the study as associated with cytomegalovirus. It was suggested by the authors that the approach could potentially be generalized to other disease states and immunological phenotypes. The classifier was reported to diagnose cytomegalovirus status with high specificity and sensitivity in both the original and validation cohorts. Three of the identified cytomegalovirus-associated TCR beta chains were confirmed in vitro to be specific for cytomegalovirus antigens. While some public TCRs were present in many individuals, most TCR sequences turned up only very rarely across donors. A later analysis found that TCRs clustered in the first cohort also tended to co-occur in the approximately 120 validation repertoires, with 94% of cluster scores above 0. The validation cohort had no HLA typing available for a later analysis, so co-occurrence within that cohort was assessed over all 120 repertoires.

According to the germline V gene, CDR1 reads SGDLS and CDR2 reads YYNGEE. The germline V and J ends show losses of 4 bases and 6 bases respectively, and no gene match explains 10 bases of the junction. Spanning cysteine to phenylalanine, the CDR3 consists of 14 amino acids. Only the CDR3 part of the read is kept: 42 bases, read in frame from the first base. Points on this clone: What antigen it recognizes has not been identified. No base qualities exist here, and no much larger clone lies one base off it.

The donors belonged to the validation cohort of about 120 subjects, which was separate from the approximately 700-subject first cohort. Library creation used the immunoSEQ multiplex PCR assay. On the authors' methods: A statistical classification framework was built for diagnosing cytomegalovirus status from the catalog of TCR beta chain sequences. The immuneACCESS repertoire file appears here via TCRdb, limited to in-frame rearrangements. These files lack a portion of the clones; in checked studies, under half of the deficit traces to unresolved V genes, and the cause of the others is not known. The V and J calls and clone size were taken over from that table, and D and trimming were inferred from the DNA. Present in this sample are 90,000 to 110,000 clones, more than 70% of which were seen just once. The ten largest clones capture approximately 2% of the sample.

The sequencing input was PBMCs. This clonotype was sampled from a woman aged 18-35 years in good health and CMV-seronegative. This chain joins TRBV9 to TRBJ2-7; the junction holds 7 bases that match TRBD2. The CDR3 protein sequence reads: CASSPSGTRAEQYF. The nucleotides are TGTGCCAGCAGCCCTAGCGGCACCAGGGCCGAGCAGTACTTC.